This is a list of T cell receptor beta chains from one sample in a study of blood T cell repertoires in COVID-19. The data were produced by immunoSEQ multiplex PCR, yet TCRdb's version contains in-frame clones alone and is incomplete. The sample contains about 250,000 clones, around 90% of which appear only once. Input material: peripheral blood. All receptors come from a man aged 80 or over with acute or convalescent COVID-19. CDR3s include the opening cysteine and the closing phenylalanine or tryptophan. The order of the fields is J gene, D gene, clone size, V gene, CDR3 protein, CDR3 DNA. D genes are given only for firm matches. Clone size appears in some rows only: once, few, many, or a class for an expanded clone.

J: TRBJ2-7
D: .
size: .
V: TRBV4-1
CDR3: CASSQVGQLGYEQYF
DNA: TGCGCCAGCAGCCAAGTTGGACAGCTTGGCTACGAGCAGTACTTC

J: TRBJ1-2
D: TRBD1
size: .
V: TRBV7-6
CDR3: CASSDRSGEGYTF
DNA: TGTGCCAGTTCGGACAGGTCCGGGGAGGGCTACACCTTC

J: TRBJ2-5
D: TRBD2
size: .
V: TRBV6-5
CDR3: CASSYSGRYQETQYF
DNA: TGTGCCAGCAGCTATAGCGGGAGGTACCAAGAGACCCAGTACTTC

J: TRBJ1-4
D: TRBD1
size: .
V: TRBV2
CDR3: CASRRQGGPNEKLFF
DNA: TGTGCCAGCAGGAGACAGGGTGGCCCTAATGAAAAACTGTTTTTT

J: TRBJ2-3
D: .
size: .
V: TRBV5-4
CDR3: CASSLYSDFTDTQYF
DNA: TGTGCCAGCAGCTTATACTCGGACTTCACAGATACGCAGTATTTT

J: TRBJ1-5
D: .
size: .
V: TRBV19
CDR3: CASSIRQNNQPQHF
DNA: TGTGCCAGTAGTATTCGACAAAACAATCAGCCCCAGCATTTT

J: TRBJ2-3
D: TRBD2
size: .
V: TRBV6-6
CDR3: CASSYSGFSTDTQYF
DNA: TGTGCCAGCAGTTATAGCGGGTTTAGCACAGATACGCAGTATTTT

J: TRBJ1-3
D: TRBD1
size: .
V: TRBV6-1
CDR3: CASSGQGFEPGNTIYF
DNA: TGTGCCAGCAGTGGACAGGGTTTTGAGCCTGGAAACACCATATATTTT

J: TRBJ1-1
D: .
size: .
V: TRBV6-1
CDR3: CASSEAGENTEAFF
DNA: TGTGCCAGCAGTGAAGCAGGGGAGAACACTGAAGCTTTCTTT

J: TRBJ2-1
D: TRBD2
size: .
V: TRBV4-3
CDR3: CASSPQGRAGEYNEQFF
DNA: TGCGCCAGCAGCCCCCAGGGGAGAGCGGGGGAATACAATGAGCAGTTCTTC

J: TRBJ1-2
D: .
size: .
V: TRBV28
CDR3: CASSWGPGYTF
DNA: TGTGCCAGCAGTTGGGGGCCTGGCTACACCTTC

J: TRBJ2-1
D: TRBD2
size: .
V: TRBV4-3
CDR3: CASSPLAGGNNEQFF
DNA: TGCGCCAGCAGCCCCCTAGCGGGGGGGAACAATGAGCAGTTCTTC

J: TRBJ1-2
D: .
size: .
V: TRBV6-2/TRBV6-3
CDR3: CASSYGGGGPSYGYTF
DNA: TGTGCCAGCAGTTACGGTGGGGGAGGGCCCAGCTATGGCTACACCTTC

J: TRBJ1-1
D: TRBD1
size: .
V: TRBV2
CDR3: CASSQQGAMNTEAFF
DNA: TGTGCCAGCAGCCAACAGGGGGCAATGAACACTGAAGCTTTCTTT

J: TRBJ2-7
D: .
size: .
V: TRBV27
CDR3: CASRPHRDVREQYF
DNA: TGTGCCAGCAGGCCCCACAGGGATGTGCGGGAGCAGTACTTC

J: TRBJ1-1
D: TRBD1
size: once
V: TRBV7-2
CDR3: CASSLRTGMNTEAFF
DNA: TGTGCCAGCAGCTTGAGGACAGGGATGAACACTGAAGCTTTCTTT

J: TRBJ1-1
D: .
size: .
V: TRBV3-1/TRBV3-2
CDR3: CASSERGRGTEAFF
DNA: TGTGCCAGCAGTGAAAGGGGGAGGGGCACTGAAGCTTTCTTT

J: TRBJ1-5
D: .
size: .
V: TRBV19
CDR3: CASTPDKVGNQPQHF
DNA: TGTGCCAGTACCCCTGACAAGGTGGGCAATCAGCCCCAGCATTTT

J: TRBJ1-2
D: .
size: .
V: TRBV3-1/TRBV3-2
CDR3: CASSPLSRGGGYTF
DNA: TGTGCCAGCAGCCCCCTTTCTCGGGGGGGAGGCTACACCTTC

J: TRBJ2-1
D: TRBD2
size: once
V: TRBV27
CDR3: CASSFGGGPNNEQFF
DNA: TGTGCCAGCAGTTTCGGGGGAGGGCCAAACAATGAGCAGTTCTTC

J: TRBJ2-7
D: .
size: .
V: TRBV28
CDR3: CASSSGQGSHVSYEQYF
DNA: TGTGCCAGCAGTTCAGGGCAGGGGTCACACGTCTCCTACGAGCAGTACTTC

J: TRBJ2-3
D: TRBD2
size: .
V: TRBV3-1/TRBV3-2
CDR3: CASSQDLAGFTDTQYF
DNA: TGTGCCAGCAGCCAAGATCTAGCGGGGTTCACAGATACGCAGTATTTT

J: TRBJ2-5
D: TRBD2
size: .
V: TRBV19
CDR3: CASSPRTSGSGETQYF
DNA: TGTGCCAGTAGTCCCCGGACTAGCGGGAGTGGGGAGACCCAGTACTTC

J: TRBJ2-7
D: TRBD1
size: .
V: TRBV5-1
CDR3: CASSYGTGGSKAYEQYF
DNA: TGCGCCAGCAGCTACGGGACAGGCGGTAGCAAGGCCTACGAGCAGTACTTC

J: TRBJ1-4
D: .
size: .
V: TRBV23-1
CDR3: CASNHTGREDEKLFF
DNA: TGCGCCAGCAACCATACAGGGAGGGAAGATGAAAAACTGTTTTTT

J: TRBJ1-5
D: TRBD1
size: .
V: TRBV19
CDR3: CASSKQGDGQPQHF
DNA: TGTGCCAGTAGTAAGCAGGGGGACGGTCAGCCCCAGCATTTT

J: TRBJ1-4
D: .
size: .
V: TRBV29-1
CDR3: CSVLSTGKTPEKLFF
DNA: TGCAGCGTCCTAAGTACAGGCAAAACTCCAGAAAAACTGTTTTTT

J: TRBJ2-3
D: .
size: .
V: TRBV7-2
CDR3: CASRPQGGTTDTQYF
DNA: TGTGCCAGCAGGCCTCAAGGGGGAACCACAGATACGCAGTATTTT

J: TRBJ2-1
D: .
size: .
V: TRBV29-1
CDR3: CSVARGSSYNEQFF
DNA: TGCAGCGTTGCACGGGGAAGCTCCTACAATGAGCAGTTCTTC

J: TRBJ2-7
D: .
size: .
V: TRBV7-3
CDR3: CASSLHKTSEQYF
DNA: TGTGCCAGCAGCTTACATAAGACTAGCGAGCAGTACTTC

J: TRBJ1-4
D: TRBD1
size: .
V: TRBV28
CDR3: CASSYYRGLNEKLFF
DNA: TGTGCCAGCAGTTACTACAGGGGCCTTAATGAAAAACTGTTTTTT

J: TRBJ2-3
D: TRBD2
size: .
V: TRBV5-1
CDR3: CASRGLAGDTSTDTQYF
DNA: TGCGCCAGCAGGGGACTAGCGGGGGACACTAGCACAGATACGCAGTATTTT

J: TRBJ1-4
D: .
size: .
V: TRBV19
CDR3: CASSIGGLNEKLFF
DNA: TGTGCCAGTAGTATAGGAGGCCTTAATGAAAAACTGTTTTTT

J: TRBJ1-2
D: .
size: .
V: TRBV27
CDR3: CASSLWPSMGYTF
DNA: TGTGCCAGCAGTTTATGGCCCAGTATGGGCTACACCTTC

J: TRBJ2-1
D: TRBD2
size: .
V: TRBV5-4
CDR3: CASSLVGLAGASSYNEQFF
DNA: TGTGCCAGCAGCTTGGTGGGACTAGCGGGTGCCAGCTCCTACAATGAGCAGTTCTTC

J: TRBJ2-1
D: TRBD2
size: .
V: TRBV6-5
CDR3: CASSRLAGGVDEQFF
DNA: TGTGCCAGCAGCCGACTAGCGGGGGGCGTCGATGAGCAGTTCTTC

J: TRBJ2-7
D: .
size: .
V: TRBV5-1
CDR3: CASSLPGSSYEQYF
DNA: TGCGCCAGCAGCTTGCCGGGGAGCTCCTACGAGCAGTACTTC

J: TRBJ2-1
D: TRBD2
size: .
V: TRBV6-2/TRBV6-3
CDR3: CASSGSGRANEQFF
DNA: TGTGCCAGCAGTGGCAGCGGGAGGGCCAATGAGCAGTTCTTC

J: TRBJ2-1
D: .
size: once
V: TRBV5-1
CDR3: CASSLPNEQFF
DNA: TGCGCCAGCAGCCTCCCGAATGAGCAGTTCTTC

J: TRBJ2-1
D: TRBD2
size: .
V: TRBV29-1
CDR3: CSVEGLADTLGSSYNEQFF
DNA: TGCAGCGTTGAGGGACTAGCGGACACACTCGGAAGCTCCTACAATGAGCAGTTCTTC

J: TRBJ1-3
D: .
size: .
V: TRBV7-2
CDR3: CASSLVGGSVSF
DNA: TGTGCCAGCAGCTTAGTGGGCGGGTCAGTCTCTTTT

J: TRBJ1-5
D: .
size: .
V: TRBV12-3/TRBV12-4
CDR3: CASSFTRGQPQHF
DNA: TGTGCCAGCAGTTTTACCAGGGGACAGCCCCAGCATTTT

J: TRBJ2-1
D: TRBD1
size: .
V: TRBV7-9
CDR3: CASSLVKTGDYEQFF
DNA: TGTGCCAGCAGCTTAGTGAAGACAGGGGATTACGAGCAGTTCTTC

J: TRBJ2-3
D: TRBD1
size: .
V: TRBV19
CDR3: CASRQGASTDTQYF
DNA: TGTGCCAGTCGCCAGGGGGCTAGCACAGATACGCAGTATTTT

J: TRBJ2-2
D: .
size: .
V: TRBV5-4
CDR3: CASSSQAGGLTGELFF
DNA: TGTGCCAGCAGCTCCCAAGCAGGGGGGCTCACCGGGGAGCTGTTTTTT

J: TRBJ2-7
D: TRBD1
size: .
V: TRBV28
CDR3: CASIPRSQGAHEQYF
DNA: TGTGCCAGCATACCCCGGTCCCAGGGGGCCCACGAGCAGTACTTC

J: TRBJ1-1
D: TRBD1
size: .
V: TRBV18
CDR3: CASSPDRGRYTEAFF
DNA: TGTGCCAGCTCACCGGACAGGGGGCGGTACACTGAAGCTTTCTTT

J: TRBJ2-5
D: .
size: .
V: TRBV29-1
CDR3: CSVSLGGTTYF
DNA: TGCAGCGTCTCACTAGGCGGGACGACGTACTTC

J: TRBJ1-5
D: TRBD1
size: .
V: TRBV6-6
CDR3: CASSRRDSVSNQPQHF
DNA: TGTGCCAGCAGTAGACGGGACAGCGTGAGCAATCAGCCCCAGCATTTT

J: TRBJ1-1
D: .
size: .
V: TRBV5-6
CDR3: CASSLRPTEAFF
DNA: TGTGCCAGCAGTCTTCGTCCCACTGAAGCTTTCTTT

J: TRBJ1-5
D: .
size: .
V: TRBV3-1/TRBV3-2
CDR3: CASSQVEGGQPQHF
DNA: TGTGCCAGCAGCCAAGTGGAGGGTGGTCAGCCCCAGCATTTT

J: TRBJ2-2
D: TRBD1
size: .
V: TRBV6-5
CDR3: CATHKAGGYHGELFF
DNA: TGTGCCACCCATAAGGCAGGGGGCTATCACGGGGAGCTGTTTTTT